A selection of T cell receptor beta chains follows, all from one sample in a study of beta chain features in type 1 diabetes. The method was immunoSEQ multiplex PCR; TCRdb's version includes in-frame clones alone and lacks a portion of them. The sample holds some 900,000 clones, roughly 17% seen once. The sequenced material came from naive CD4+ T cells from blood. These receptors all come from a woman between 18 and 30 years old in good health. The CDR3 runs from the conserved cysteine through the conserved F or W. D genes are given only for firm matches. For some rows the clone size is stated as once, few or many, or as a class when expanded; others skip it.

NA	NA	TRBV7-9	TRBJ2-1	TGTGCCAGCAGCCTAACTAGGCCCCCCTTTTGGAATGAGCAGTTCTTC	CASSLTRPPFWNEQFF
TRBD1	few	TRBV7-2	TRBJ2-3	TGTGCCAGCAGCTCCGGGACAGGAAACCTGGCGCAGTATTTT	CASSSGTGNLAQYF
NA	few	TRBV2	TRBJ2-3	TGTGCCAGCAGACAGACAGGGACGCTAGCGGATACGCAGTATTTT	CASRQTGTLADTQYF
TRBD1	few	TRBV30	TRBJ1-5	TGTGCCTGGCCGCCAGACTGGGACAGGCGATATCAGCCCCAGCATTTT	CAWPPDWDRRYQPQHF
NA	few	TRBV15	TRBJ2-7	TGTGCCACCAGCAGAGATCCAGTCTACGAGCAGTACTTC	CATSRDPVYEQYF
NA	NA	TRBV19	TRBJ1-5	TGTGCCAGTAGTATAGGGGACGGTGGGCGTCGGGCCCAGCATTTT	CASSIGDGGRRAQHF
TRBD2	few	TRBV4-1	TRBJ2-1	TGCGCCAGCAGCCAAGAGGGAGGGGTCCTTAACAATGAGCAGTTCTTC	CASSQEGGVLNNEQFF
NA	few	TRBV27	TRBJ2-7	TGTGCCAGCAGTCAGGGCCACGAGCAGTACTTC	CASSQGHEQYF
NA	NA	TRBV29-1	TRBJ1-4	TGCAGCGTTCGGGGTTCAACTAATGAAAAACTGTTTTTT	CSVRGSTNEKLFF
NA	few	TRBV4-3	TRBJ2-1	TGCGCCAGCAGCCAGGAACCGTACAATGAGCAGTTCTTC	CASSQEPYNEQFF
NA	NA	TRBV7-2	TRBJ2-7	TGTGCTAGCAGCTTATCCAGGGCTGGGGGAGAGCAGTACTTC	CASSLSRAGGEQYF
TRBD2	NA	TRBV4-2	TRBJ2-1	TGTGCCAGCAGCCAAGTCTTCGTCGGGAGGCCTCTCACGCCTTACAATGAGCAGTTCTTC	CASSQVFVGRPLTPYNEQFF
NA	NA	TRBV25-1	TRBJ2-3	TGTGCCAGCAGTGGGGGCGGGACGCAGTATTTT	CASSGGGTQYF
NA	few	TRBV5-1	TRBJ1-3	TGCGCCAGCAGTCCGGACGGTGGAAACACCATATATTTT	CASSPDGGNTIYF
NA	few	TRBV7-2	TRBJ2-2	TGTGCCAGCAGCCCCCCCCAGGTCACCGGGGAGCTGTTTTTT	CASSPPQVTGELFF
NA	few	TRBV5-6	TRBJ2-7	TGTGCCAGCAGTTACAGTCAGGGCTGGCTCTCTTACGAGCAGTACTTC	CASSYSQGWLSYEQYF
NA	few	TRBV7-2	TRBJ2-5	TGTGCCAGCAGCTTAGGAGTAGAGACCCAGTACTTC	CASSLGVETQYF
TRBD2	NA	TRBV7-2	TRBJ2-5	TGTGCCAGCAGCTGGGCGGGGTTAGCGGGAGGGCCCCAAGAGACCCAGTACTTC	CASSWAGLAGGPQETQYF
TRBD2	few	TRBV7-2	TRBJ2-3	TGTGCCAGCAGCTTCTCGACTAGCGGGAGGGCCTTAGATACGCAGTATTTT	CASSFSTSGRALDTQYF
NA	few	TRBV25-1	TRBJ1-2	TGTGCCAGCAGTGAAATAGGAGGAAAGAACTATGGCTACACCTTC	CASSEIGGKNYGYTF
TRBD2	NA	TRBV28	TRBJ2-5	TGTGCCAGCAGTTCCATCAGACGACTAGCGGGAGAACGGGATGAGACCCAGTACTTC	CASSSIRRLAGERDETQYF
NA	NA	TRBV9	TRBJ2-7	TGTGCCAGCAGCGTAGAGACCTCTGGGTACGAGCAGTACTTC	CASSVETSGYEQYF
NA	few	TRBV28	TRBJ1-2	TGTGCCAGCAGTTTATTCGGCAGTCTAGGCTACACCTTC	CASSLFGSLGYTF
NA	NA	TRBV18	TRBJ2-2	TGTGCCAGCTCACCCGCTGAGACAGGATTGAACACCGGGGAGCTGTTTTTT	CASSPAETGLNTGELFF
NA	NA	TRBV4-1	TRBJ2-6	TGCGCCAGCAGCGGGAGACCAAGAGATTCTGGGGCCAACGTCCTGACTTTC	CASSGRPRDSGANVLTF
NA	NA	TRBV20-1	TRBJ2-7	TGCAGTGCTAGCCTTCTGGGCGAGCAGTACTTC	CSASLLGEQYF
NA	NA	TRBV25-1	TRBJ1-4	TGTGCCAGCAGAACCTCCCGACAAGGCTCTGGGGAAAAACTGTTTTTT	CASRTSRQGSGEKLFF
TRBD1	NA	TRBV9	TRBJ2-5	TGTGCCAGCAGCGCTGGGACAGCACAAGAGACCCAGTACTTC	CASSAGTAQETQYF
TRBD2	few	TRBV5-1	TRBJ2-1	TGCGCCAGCAGCTCACCGGGACTAGCGGGAGGAAACAATGAGCAGTTCTTC	CASSSPGLAGGNNEQFF
TRBD2	NA	TRBV6-1	TRBJ2-7	TGTGCCAGCTTATTGGGGACTAGCGGATCCTACGAGCAGTACTTC	CASLLGTSGSYEQYF
NA	few	TRBV13	TRBJ2-3	TGTGCCAGCAGCGCGAAGGGGATTTACCGCACAGATACGCAGTATTTT	CASSAKGIYRTDTQYF
TRBD1	NA	TRBV28	TRBJ1-2	TGTGCCAGCAGTTCTATCGCCCTTGGACAGGGACGGGGCTACACCTTC	CASSSIALGQGRGYTF
TRBD2	NA	TRBV7-8	TRBJ2-7	TGTGCCAGCAGCTTAGCAAGCGGGAACGAGCAGTACTTC	CASSLASGNEQYF
TRBD2	NA	TRBV10-3	TRBJ2-1	TGTGCCATCAGTGTTGGACTAGTAGGCAATGAGCAGTTCTTC	CAISVGLVGNEQFF
NA	few	TRBV7-2	TRBJ2-2	TGTGCCAGCAGACCCCGGAACACCGGGGAGCTGTTTTTT	CASRPRNTGELFF
NA	NA	TRBV9	TRBJ2-5	TGTGCCAGCAGCCTCTCGGGGGCAGCTCAAGAGACCCAGTACTTC	CASSLSGAAQETQYF
NA	NA	TRBV7-3	TRBJ1-1	TGTGCCAGCAGCTTAAATCACGGGAACACTGAAGCTTTCTTT	CASSLNHGNTEAFF
TRBD2	few	TRBV4-1	TRBJ2-1	TGCGCCAGCAGCCGAGGGGAACTTGGGGCGGGAGCTAGGGATGAGCAGTTCTTC	CASSRGELGAGARDEQFF
NA	NA	TRBV19	TRBJ2-6	TGTGCCAGTAGTATCTCAACTAGCGCCAACGTCCTGACTTTC	CASSISTSANVLTF
NA	few	TRBV5-6	TRBJ1-5	TGTGCCAGCAGCCGAAAGTTGGCTAATAGCAATCAGCCCCAGCATTTT	CASSRKLANSNQPQHF